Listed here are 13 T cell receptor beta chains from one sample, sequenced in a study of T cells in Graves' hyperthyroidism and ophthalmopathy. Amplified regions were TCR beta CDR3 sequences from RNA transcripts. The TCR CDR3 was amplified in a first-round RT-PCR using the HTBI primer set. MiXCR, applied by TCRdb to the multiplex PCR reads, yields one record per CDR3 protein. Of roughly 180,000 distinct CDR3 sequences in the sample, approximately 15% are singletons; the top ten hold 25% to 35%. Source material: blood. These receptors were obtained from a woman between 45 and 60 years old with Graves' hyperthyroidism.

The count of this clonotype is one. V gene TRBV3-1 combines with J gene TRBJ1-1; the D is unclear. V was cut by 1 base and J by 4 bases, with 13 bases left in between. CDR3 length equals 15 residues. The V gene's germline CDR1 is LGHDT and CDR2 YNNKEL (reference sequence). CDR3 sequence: CASSQAAAAGTEAFF. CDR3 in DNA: TGTGCCAGCAGCCAAGCGGCGGCCGCAGGCACTGAAGCTTTCTTT.

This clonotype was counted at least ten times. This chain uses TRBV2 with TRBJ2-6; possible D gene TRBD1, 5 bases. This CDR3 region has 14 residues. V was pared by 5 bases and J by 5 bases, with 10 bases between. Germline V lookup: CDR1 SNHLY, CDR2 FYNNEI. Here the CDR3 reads CASSPSGWANVLTF. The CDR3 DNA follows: TGTGCCAGCAGTCCTTCAGGGTGGGCCAACGTCCTGACTTTC.

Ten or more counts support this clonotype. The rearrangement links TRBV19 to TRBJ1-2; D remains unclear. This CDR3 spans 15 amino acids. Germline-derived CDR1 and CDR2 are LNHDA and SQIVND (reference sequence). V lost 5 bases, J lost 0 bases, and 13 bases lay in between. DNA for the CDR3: TGTGCCAGTAGTTTCCTCGGAAAGTCTAACTATGGCTACACCTTC. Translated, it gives CASSFLGKSNYGYTF.

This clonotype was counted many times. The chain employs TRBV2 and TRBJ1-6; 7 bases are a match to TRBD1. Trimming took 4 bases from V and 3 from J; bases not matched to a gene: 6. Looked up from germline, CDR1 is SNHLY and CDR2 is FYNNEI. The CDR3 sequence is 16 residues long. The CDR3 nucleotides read TGTGCCAGCAGTGGGGGGGCAGGGGGCTATAATTCACCCCTCCACTTT. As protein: CASSGGAGGYNSPLHF.

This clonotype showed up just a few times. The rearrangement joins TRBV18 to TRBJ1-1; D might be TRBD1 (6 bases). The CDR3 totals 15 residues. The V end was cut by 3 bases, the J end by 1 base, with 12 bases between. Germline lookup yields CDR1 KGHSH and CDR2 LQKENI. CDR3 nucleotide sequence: TGTGCCAGCTCACCCGCCGGGACACGGAACACTGAAGCTTTCTTT. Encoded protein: CASSPAGTRNTEAFF.

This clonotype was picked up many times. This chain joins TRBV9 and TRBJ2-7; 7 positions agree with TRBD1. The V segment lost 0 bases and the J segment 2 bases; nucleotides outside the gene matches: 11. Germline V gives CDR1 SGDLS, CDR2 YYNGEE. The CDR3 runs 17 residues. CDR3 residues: CASSVGPGQRIPYEQYF. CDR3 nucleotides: TGTGCCAGCAGCGTAGGGCCGGGACAGCGAATCCCCTACGAGCAGTACTTC.

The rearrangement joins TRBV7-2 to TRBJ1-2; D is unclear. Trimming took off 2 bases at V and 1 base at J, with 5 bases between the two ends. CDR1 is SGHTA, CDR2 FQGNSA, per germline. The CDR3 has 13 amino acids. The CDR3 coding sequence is TGTGCCAGCAGCTTAATAAGTAACTATGGCTACACCTTC. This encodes CASSLISNYGYTF.

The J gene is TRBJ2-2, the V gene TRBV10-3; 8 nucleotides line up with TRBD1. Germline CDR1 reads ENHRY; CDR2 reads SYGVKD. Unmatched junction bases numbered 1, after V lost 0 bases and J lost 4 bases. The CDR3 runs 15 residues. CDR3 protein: CAISESTGGTGELFF. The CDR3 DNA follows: TGTGCCATCAGTGAGTCCACAGGGGGCACCGGGGAGCTGTTTTTT.

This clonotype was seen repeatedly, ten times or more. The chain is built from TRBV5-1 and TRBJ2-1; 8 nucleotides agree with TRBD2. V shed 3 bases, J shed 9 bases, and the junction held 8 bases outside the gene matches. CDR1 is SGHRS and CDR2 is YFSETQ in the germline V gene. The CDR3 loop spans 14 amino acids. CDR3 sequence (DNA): TGCGCCAGCAGCTCGACGGGGGGGCCATTTGAGCAGTTCTTC. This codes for CASSSTGGPFEQFF.

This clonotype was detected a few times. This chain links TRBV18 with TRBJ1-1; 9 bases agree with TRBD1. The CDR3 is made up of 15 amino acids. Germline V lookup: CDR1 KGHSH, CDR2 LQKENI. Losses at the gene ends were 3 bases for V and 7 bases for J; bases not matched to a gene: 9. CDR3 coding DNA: TGTGCCAGCTCACCCTTGGACAGGGGCACTCGTGAAGCTTTCTTT. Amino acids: CASSPLDRGTREAFF.

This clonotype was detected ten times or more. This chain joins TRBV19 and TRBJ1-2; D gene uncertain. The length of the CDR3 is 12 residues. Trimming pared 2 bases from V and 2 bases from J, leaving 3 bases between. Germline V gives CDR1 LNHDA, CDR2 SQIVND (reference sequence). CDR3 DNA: TGTGCCAGTAGTATAATGAACTATGGCTACACCTTC. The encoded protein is CASSIMNYGYTF.

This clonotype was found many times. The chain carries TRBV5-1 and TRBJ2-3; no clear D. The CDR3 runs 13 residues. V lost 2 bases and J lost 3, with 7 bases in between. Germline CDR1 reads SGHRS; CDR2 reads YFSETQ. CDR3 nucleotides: TGCGCCAGCAGCTTCGGTAGGACAGATACGCAGTATTTT. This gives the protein CASSFGRTDTQYF. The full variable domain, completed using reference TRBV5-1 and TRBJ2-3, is KAGVTQTPRYLIKTRGQQVTLSCSPISGHRSVSWYQQTPGQGLQFLFEYFSETQRNKGNFPGRFSGRQFSNSRSEMNVSTLELGDSALYLCASSFGRTDTQYFGPGTRLTVL.

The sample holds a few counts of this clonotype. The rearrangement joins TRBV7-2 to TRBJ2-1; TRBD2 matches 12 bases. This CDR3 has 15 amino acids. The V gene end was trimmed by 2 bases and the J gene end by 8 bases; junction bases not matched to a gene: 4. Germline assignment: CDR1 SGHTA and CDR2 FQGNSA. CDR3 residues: CASSLTSSGGDEQFF. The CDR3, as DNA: TGTGCCAGCAGCTTAACGTCTAGCGGGGGGGATGAGCAGTTCTTC.